These 30 T cell receptor beta chains share one sample of origin, sequenced in a study of STAT5B mutations in CD4+ large granular lymphocyte leukemia. Assay: immunoSEQ multiplex PCR; the TCRdb copy retains only in-frame clones and omits some. The table lists fewer than 45,000 clones, 70% to 85% of them singletons, with approximately 0.33% in the top ten. Material for sequencing was CD4+ T cells from blood buffy coats. The receptors here all came from a human donor in good health.

This clone has just one count. The rearrangement uses TRBV15 and TRBJ2-7, with D possibly TRBD1 on 5 matching bases. The length of the CDR3 is 15 residues. Germline V CDR1 and CDR2: LNHNV, YYDKDF (reference sequence). V lost 3 bases to trimming and J lost 3 bases, with 15 bases between them. This CDR3 reads CATSRTAAIVYEQYF. The CDR3 nucleotides are TGTGCCACCAGCAGGACAGCCGCCATAGTCTACGAGCAGTACTTC.

The table lists this clone with a count of one. This CDR3 is CASSLDWGGKAFF. The CDR3 DNA is TGTGCCAGCAGCTTGGATTGGGGCGGGAAAGCTTTCTTT. The V call is TRBV5-4, the J call TRBJ1-1, with TRBD1 as a possible D gene (5 bases). CDR1 is SGHNT and CDR2 is YYREEE in the germline V gene (reference sequence). Trimming took off 0 bases at V and 9 bases at J, with 12 bases between the two ends. The CDR3 sequence is 13 residues long.

The chain uses TRBV25-1 and TRBJ1-2; possible D gene TRBD1, 5 bases. The CDR3 spans 15 residues. Germline V gene data show CDR1 as MGHDK and CDR2 as SYGVNS. The ends were cut back, 2 bases at V and 2 bases at J, with 12 bases in the middle. The CDR3 protein is CASSEPGAKNYGYTF. CDR3 sequence (DNA): TGTGCCAGCAGTGAACCCGGGGCGAAGAACTATGGCTACACCTTC.

The chain couples TRBV7-9 to TRBJ2-5, with D possibly being TRBD2 (5 bases). The CDR3 length is 13 residues. V was pared by 3 bases and J by 5 bases, with 10 bases between. Germline V gives CDR1 SEHNR, CDR2 FQNEAQ (reference sequence). The CDR3 DNA is TGTGCCAGCAGCTTTGAGGGTGCCGAGACCCAGTACTTC. As protein: CASSFEGAETQYF.

The chain carries TRBV30 and TRBJ1-5; D is undetermined. The CDR3 is 13 residues long. V was clipped by 1 base and J by 4 bases, with 8 bases between them. The germline V gene has CDR1 GTSNPN and CDR2 SVGIG (reference sequence). CDR3 loop: CAWSGRENQPQHF. In DNA form, the CDR3 reads TGTGCCTGGAGTGGGAGGGAAAATCAGCCCCAGCATTTT.

The chain employs TRBV5-6 and TRBJ1-3; possibly TRBD1 for D (5 bases). This CDR3 is built from 17 residues. Germline-derived CDR1 and CDR2 are SGHDT and YYEEEE. V gave up 3 bases and J gave up 0 bases, with 16 bases separating them. CDR3 sequence: CASSSIYDSRSGNTIYF. CDR3 DNA: TGTGCCAGCAGCTCTATATATGACAGTCGCTCTGGAAACACCATATATTTT.

V gene TRBV7-8 combines with J gene TRBJ1-6; tentatively, D is TRBD1 (5 bases). The germline CDR1 and CDR2 sequences are SGHVS and FQNEAQ. The CDR3 has 16 amino acids. The V and J ends lost 5 bases and 2 bases respectively, with 13 bases between them. The CDR3 here is CASSDPTGAYNSPLHF. The CDR3 region has the DNA TGTGCCAGCAGCGATCCGACGGGGGCCTATAATTCACCCCTCCACTTT.

This chain connects TRBV6-5 to TRBJ1-3; D is unresolved. CDR1 and CDR2 (germline): MNHEY, SVGAGI. The V gene lost 7 bases and the J gene lost 2 bases, with 9 bases spanning the gap. The CDR3 is 13 residues long. This chain's CDR3 is CASIAGTGNTIYF. In DNA form, the CDR3 reads TGTGCCAGCATCGCCGGGACTGGAAACACCATATATTTT.

The gene calls are TRBV7-6 and TRBJ2-1; D unresolved. The germline gives CDR1 SGHVS, CDR2 FNYEAQ. Trimming took 3 bases from V and 0 from J, leaving 12 bases between them. CDR3 length: 16 amino acids. The CDR3 nucleotides are TGTGCCAGCAGCTTCTATCCTACGAGCTCCTACAATGAGCAGTTCTTC. Protein sequence: CASSFYPTSSYNEQFF.

Only one count was recorded for this clone. This rearrangement joins TRBV2 to TRBJ2-4; D is ambiguous. The CDR3 has 11 residues. In germline, CDR1 is SNHLY, CDR2 FYNNEI. The germline V and J ends were trimmed by 8 bases and 6 bases, with 8 bases remaining between them. In DNA, the CDR3 is TGTGCCAGCCTTCAAAGAAACATTCAGTACTTC. Protein: CASLQRNIQYF.

This clone was recorded only once. The chain has TRBV19 and TRBJ1-1; 7 nucleotides match TRBD1. The junction had 6 bases not matched to a gene; V was cut back by 4 bases and J by 1 base. The germline V gene has CDR1 LNHDA and CDR2 SQIVND (reference sequence). This CDR3 is built from 15 residues. CDR3 in amino acids: CASSRDREANTEAFF. The CDR3 DNA sequence: TGTGCCAGTAGTAGAGACAGGGAGGCGAACACTGAAGCTTTCTTT.

V gene TRBV6-4 combines with J gene TRBJ1-2, with 9 nucleotides matching TRBD1. J was trimmed by 4 bases and V by 5 bases; bases with no gene match: 5. Germline assignment: CDR1 MRHNA and CDR2 SNTAGT. The CDR3 covers 14 residues. CDR3 nucleotide sequence: TGTGCCAGCAGTTCGGGACAGGGTAGCTATGGCTACACCTTC. Translation: CASSSGQGSYGYTF.

The V gene is TRBV7-8, the J gene TRBJ2-7; 8 positions agree with TRBD1. Germline V gene sequence: CDR1 SGHVS, CDR2 FQNEAQ. CDR3 size: 14 residues. Germline trimming cut 5 bases from V and 0 bases from J; bases unmatched to any gene: 3. The CDR3 bases are TGTGCCAGCAGCACGGACAGGGACTCCTACGAGCAGTACTTC. It is translated as CASSTDRDSYEQYF.

The V gene is TRBV27, the J gene TRBJ1-6; D is perhaps TRBD1 (5 bases). CDR3 length: 15 amino acids. Trimming pared 5 bases from V and 8 bases from J, leaving 16 bases between. Germline V gene lookup returns CDR1 MNHEY and CDR2 SMNVEV (reference sequence). In nucleotides, the CDR3 is TGTGCCAGCAGTGTCCGGGGGGACGGGTATTCACCCCTCCACTTT. This encodes CASSVRGDGYSPLHF.

The V call is TRBV7-2, the J call TRBJ1-2; D gene unclear. CDR1 and CDR2 (germline): SGHTA, FQGNSA. The CDR3 loop spans 13 amino acids. V dropped 4 bases and J dropped 1 base, with 7 bases sitting between them. The CDR3 bases are TGTGCCAGCAGCTACGACATTAACTATGGCTACACCTTC. Translated: CASSYDINYGYTF.

This clone has a single count. The chain joins TRBV19 to TRBJ2-7; 12 positions agree with TRBD2. This CDR3 is 16 amino acids long. Germline V gene sequence: CDR1 LNHDA, CDR2 SQIVND (reference sequence). The V gene end was trimmed by 5 bases and the J gene end by 1 base; junction bases not matched to a gene: 6. The CDR3, as DNA: TGTGCCAGTAGTTCACGGACTAGCGGGAATTCCTACGAGCAGTACTTC. Protein sequence: CASSSRTSGNSYEQYF.

The J gene is TRBJ2-7, the V gene TRBV28; 7 nucleotides match TRBD2. The CDR3 extends over 15 amino acids. J lost 1 base, V lost 10 bases, and 13 bases had no gene match. Germline CDR1 reads MDHEN; CDR2 reads SYDVKM. The CDR3 here is CATYGGVARSYEQYF. The CDR3 DNA sequence: TGTGCCACCTATGGGGGGGTCGCGCGGTCCTACGAGCAGTACTTC.

The chain carries TRBV7-9 and TRBJ2-3; D is uncertain. This CDR3 region has 13 residues. Germline CDR1 is SEHNR and CDR2 is FQNEAQ (reference sequence). Deletions cut 5 bases from V and 6 bases from J, with 12 bases between. As DNA, the CDR3 is TGTGCCAGCAGCCTCCCTAACATGGATACGCAGTATTTT. Amino acids: CASSLPNMDTQYF.

The V and J genes are TRBV5-1 and TRBJ1-1; TRBD1 might be the D (6 bases). With 4 bases removed from V and 5 bases from J, the gap between germline ends came to 12 bases. CDR1 is SGHRS, CDR2 YFSETQ, per germline. CDR3 size: 13 residues. The DNA of the CDR3 is TGCGCCAGCAGCGGGACACCCGGGACTGAAGCTTTCTTT. Residues: CASSGTPGTEAFF.

V gene TRBV4-1 combines with J gene TRBJ2-1, with D unresolved. Germline CDR1 MGHRA, CDR2 YSYEKL. The CDR3 has 12 amino acids. Deletions cut 0 bases from V and 10 bases from J, with 7 bases between. CDR3 nucleotide sequence: TGCGCCAGCAGCCAAGATCGAGCGGAGCAGTTCTTC. It codes for CASSQDRAEQFF.

The V call is TRBV4-2, the J call TRBJ2-1; 9 positions agree with TRBD2. Unmatched junction bases numbered 9, after V lost 4 bases and J lost 2 bases. This CDR3 is 17 amino acids long. CDR1 LGHNA and CDR2 YNFKEQ come from the germline V gene. The CDR3 spells CASSPAGGGDTYNEQFF. CDR3 coding DNA: TGTGCCAGCAGCCCGGCAGGCGGGGGGGATACCTACAATGAGCAGTTCTTC.

This clone was recorded a few times. The chain couples TRBV29-1 to TRBJ1-2; 9 nucleotides line up with TRBD1. This CDR3 contains 12 residues. In germline, CDR1 is SQVTM, CDR2 ANQGSEA. Trimming removed 4 bases from V and 7 bases from J; junction bases left unmatched: 4. The CDR3, as DNA: TGCAGCGTTGCACAGGGGGCGCGTGGCTACACCTTC. It codes for CSVAQGARGYTF.

The gene calls are TRBV5-6 and TRBJ1-4, with 8 bases matching TRBD1. CDR1 and CDR2 (germline): SGHDT, YYEEEE. The CDR3 sequence is 15 residues long. The J segment lost 8 bases and the V segment lost 4 bases, leaving 10 bases of the junction unmatched. The CDR3, as DNA: TGTGCCAGCAGCCCGGGGACAGGTCTACGGGAAAAACTGTTTTTT. Its translation is CASSPGTGLREKLFF.

This chain connects TRBV28 to TRBJ1-2; a possible D gene is TRBD1 (5 bases). The CDR3 extends over 13 amino acids. Germline CDR1 and CDR2: MDHEN and SYDVKM. Trimming took off 4 bases at V and 7 bases at J, with 13 bases between the two ends. CDR3 bases: TGTGCCAGCAGTTCGGGACGGTTCGGTGGCTACACCTTC. It yields the protein CASSSGRFGGYTF.

The V and J genes are TRBV5-1 and TRBJ1-1; maybe TRBD1 (6 bases). CDR1 and CDR2 from the germline V gene are SGHRS and YFSETQ. This CDR3 contains 14 residues. V lost 3 bases to trimming and J lost 1 base, with 10 bases between them. CDR3 protein: CASSSQGSNTEAFF. CDR3 in DNA: TGCGCCAGCAGCTCACAGGGATCGAACACTGAAGCTTTCTTT.

The chain carries TRBV5-1 and TRBJ2-5, with 12 bases aligning to TRBD2. Germline CDR1 reads SGHRS; CDR2 reads YFSETQ. Trimming took 1 base from V and 5 from J; bases not matched to a gene: 6. The CDR3 sequence is 16 residues long. CDR3 amino acids: CASSLQLAGGGETQYF. The CDR3 DNA reads TGCGCCAGCAGCTTGCAACTAGCGGGGGGAGGTGAGACCCAGTACTTC.

J is TRBJ2-7 and V is TRBV4-2; TRBD1 aligns across 8 bases. Trimming took 2 bases from V and 0 from J; bases not matched to a gene: 9. Germline V CDR1 and CDR2: LGHNA, YNFKEQ. The CDR3 runs to 17 residues. CDR3 in amino acids: CASSQNHGTGTSYEQYF. Here the CDR3 DNA reads TGTGCCAGCAGCCAAAACCATGGGACAGGAACCTCCTACGAGCAGTACTTC.

The CDR3 region has the DNA TGTGCCAGCAGCTTAGGAGGGGCGGGAGCGCCGTACGAGCAGTACTTC. Its protein is CASSLGGAGAPYEQYF. The chain carries TRBV11-3 and TRBJ2-7, with 7 positions matching TRBD2. Germline values: CDR1 SGHNT, CDR2 YENEEA. The V segment lost 1 base and the J segment 4 bases; nucleotides outside the gene matches: 10. The CDR3 covers 16 residues.

This clone has only one observation. This sequence joins TRBV29-1 and TRBJ2-2; 10 bases fit TRBD1. V was clipped by 6 bases and J by 3 bases; unmatched bases: 4. Germline CDR1 SQVTM, CDR2 ANQGSEA. The CDR3 has 14 amino acids. The CDR3 region has the DNA TGCAGCGTACGTGACAGGGGGCACACCGGGGAGCTGTTTTTT. It codes for CSVRDRGHTGELFF.

V usage is TRBV2 and J usage is TRBJ1-1; 7 bases are a match to TRBD1. CDR3 length: 13 residues. Germline assignment: CDR1 SNHLY and CDR2 FYNNEI. Germline trimming cut 5 bases from V and 7 bases from J; bases unmatched to any gene: 7. The CDR3 coding sequence is TGTGCCAGCAGTACCCAGGGGGTCGGTGAAGCTTTCTTT. This translates into CASSTQGVGEAFF.